This TCR beta chain derives from a study of cytomegalovirus exposure and HLA in healthy donors. In the study overall: From HLA-typed donors, an early data release held approximately 85 million unique TCRs. In terms of ancestry, the Caucasian-associated cluster contained about 81% of the 300 to 400 genotyped donors. The study, taken as a whole, reports: In a later analysis, compared with equally common non-associated chains, HLA-associated beta chains were more expanded. Presence/absence results assume similar sequencing depth per donor, which may not hold.

The CDR3 sequence is 16 residues long. Germline loops: CDR1 SGHVS, CDR2 FNYEAQ. Trimming left V 2 bases short and J 5 bases short, with 16 bases between. For this clone: Its antigen is currently unknown.

The PCR employed 60 Vbeta primers together with 13 Jbeta primers. Generated by immunoSEQ multiplex PCR, the TCRdb table keeps only in-frame clones and is missing some. The sample shows about 150,000 clones, roughly 89% of them seen only once. The V and J genes are TRBV7-6 and TRBJ2-1; perhaps TRBD2 as D (6 bases). What was sequenced was PBMCs. This TCR derives from a woman between 25 and 40 years old in good health and CMV-seronegative. CDR3: CASSLFPGESNNEQFF. The CDR3 nucleotides are TGTGCCAGCAGCTTATTCCCGGGGGAATCGAACAATGAGCAGTTCTTC.